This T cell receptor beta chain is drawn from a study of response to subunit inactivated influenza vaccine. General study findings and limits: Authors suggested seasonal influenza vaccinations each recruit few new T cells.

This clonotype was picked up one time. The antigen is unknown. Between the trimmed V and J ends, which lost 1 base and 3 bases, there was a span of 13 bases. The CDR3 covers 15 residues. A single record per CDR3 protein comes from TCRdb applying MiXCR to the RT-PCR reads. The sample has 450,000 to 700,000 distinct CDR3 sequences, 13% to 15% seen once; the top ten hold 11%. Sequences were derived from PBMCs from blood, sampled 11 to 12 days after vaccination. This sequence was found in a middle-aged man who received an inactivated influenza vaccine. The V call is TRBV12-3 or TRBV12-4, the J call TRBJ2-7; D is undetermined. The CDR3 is CASSLECPLIYEQYF. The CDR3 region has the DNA TGTGCCAGCAGTTTAGAGTGCCCGCTTATCTACGAGCAGTACTTC.